The source of this TCR beta chain is a study of beta chain features in type 1 diabetes. Study-wide results and caveats: Moderately but significantly shorter TCRB CDR3s were found in Type 1 diabetes patients in all four CD4+ subsets. A closer apparent resemblance between naive, central memory and Treg TCRB repertoires was seen in patients than in healthy donors.

Reverse transcription of all isolated RNA meant that expressed TCRB transcripts were sequenced. For naive, central memory and regulatory T cell samples, reads averaged approximately 3.6 million. Method: immunoSEQ multiplex PCR; TCRdb's copy keeps in-frame clones and lacks some. The sample yields some 140,000 clones, 9.2% seen once. This clone was recorded a few times. Its antigen is not identified. CD4+ cells of the naive, central memory, regulatory and stem cell-like memory types were sorted via CD45RO/CCR7/CD25/CD127/CD95/CD27. V lost 0 bases and J 5 bases, leaving 6 bases between the germline ends. Germline V gives CDR1 SGHNT, CDR2 YYREEE (reference sequence). CDR3 length equals 12 residues.

Material: central memory CD4+ T cells from blood. The rearrangement joins TRBV5-4 to TRBJ2-7; D uncertain. The origin of this receptor is a man aged 18-30 years in good health. DNA of the CDR3: TGTGCCAGCAGCTTGGTGGGCCACGAGCAGTACTTC. Its translation is CASSLVGHEQYF.